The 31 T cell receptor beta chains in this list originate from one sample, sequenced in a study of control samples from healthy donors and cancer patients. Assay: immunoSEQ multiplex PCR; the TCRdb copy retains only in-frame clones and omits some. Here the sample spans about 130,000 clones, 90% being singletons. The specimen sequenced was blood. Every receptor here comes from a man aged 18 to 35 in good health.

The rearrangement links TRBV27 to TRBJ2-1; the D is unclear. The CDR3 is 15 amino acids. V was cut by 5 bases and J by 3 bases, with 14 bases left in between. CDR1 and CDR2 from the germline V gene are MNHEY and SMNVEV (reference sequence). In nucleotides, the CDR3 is TGTGCCAGCAGTCCCCTGCAGTTGGGCTACAATGAGCAGTTCTTC. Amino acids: CASSPLQLGYNEQFF.

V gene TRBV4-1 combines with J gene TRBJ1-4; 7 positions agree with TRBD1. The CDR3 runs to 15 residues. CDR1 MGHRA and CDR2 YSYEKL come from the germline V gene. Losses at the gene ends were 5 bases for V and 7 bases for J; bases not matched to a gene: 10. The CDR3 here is CASSYPTGRVEKLFF. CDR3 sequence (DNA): TGCGCCAGCAGCTACCCGACAGGGAGAGTTGAAAAACTGTTTTTT.

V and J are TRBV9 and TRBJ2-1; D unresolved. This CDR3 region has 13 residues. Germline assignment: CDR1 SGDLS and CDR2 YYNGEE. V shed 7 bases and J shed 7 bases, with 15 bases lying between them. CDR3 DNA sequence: TGTGCCAGCTCACGACCTACGGAGAATGAGCAGTTCTTC. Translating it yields CASSRPTENEQFF.

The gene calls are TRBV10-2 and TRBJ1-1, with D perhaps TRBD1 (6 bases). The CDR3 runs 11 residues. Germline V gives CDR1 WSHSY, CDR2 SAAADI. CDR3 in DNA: TGCGTCGTAAAGGGGGGCACTGAAGCTTTCTTT. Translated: CVVKGGTEAFF.

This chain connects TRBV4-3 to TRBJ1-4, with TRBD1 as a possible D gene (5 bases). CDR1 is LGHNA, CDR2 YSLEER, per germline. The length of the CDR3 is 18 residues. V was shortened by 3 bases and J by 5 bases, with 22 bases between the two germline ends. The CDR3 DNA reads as TGCGCCAGCAGCCAGGGTGACAAGGGACTGGGTAAAAATGAAAAACTGTTTTTT. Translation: CASSQGDKGLGKNEKLFF.

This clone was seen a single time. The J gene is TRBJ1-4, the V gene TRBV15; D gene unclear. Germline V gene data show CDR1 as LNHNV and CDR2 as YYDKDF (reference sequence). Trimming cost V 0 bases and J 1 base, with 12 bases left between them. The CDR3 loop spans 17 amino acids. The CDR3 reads CATSRDQMDGTNEKLFF. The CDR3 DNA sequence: TGTGCCACCAGCAGAGATCAGATGGACGGAACTAATGAAAAACTGTTTTTT.

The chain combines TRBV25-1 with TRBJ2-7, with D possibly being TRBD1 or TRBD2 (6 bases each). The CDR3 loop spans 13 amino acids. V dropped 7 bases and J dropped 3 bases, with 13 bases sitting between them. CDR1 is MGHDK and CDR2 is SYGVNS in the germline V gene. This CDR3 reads CASKGGGLYEQYF. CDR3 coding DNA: TGTGCCAGCAAGGGGGGTGGACTCTACGAGCAGTACTTC.

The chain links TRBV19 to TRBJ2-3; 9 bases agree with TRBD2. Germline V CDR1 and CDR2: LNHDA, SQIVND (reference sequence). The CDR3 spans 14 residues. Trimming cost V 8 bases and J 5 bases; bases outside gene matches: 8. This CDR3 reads CASGGGGAKDTQYF. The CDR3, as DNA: TGTGCCAGTGGTGGCGGGGGGGCCAAAGATACGCAGTATTTT.

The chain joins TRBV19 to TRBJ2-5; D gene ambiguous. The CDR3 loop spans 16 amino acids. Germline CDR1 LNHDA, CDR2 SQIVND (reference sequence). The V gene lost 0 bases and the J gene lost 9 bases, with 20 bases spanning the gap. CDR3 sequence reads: CASSIDHGSPKRPQYF. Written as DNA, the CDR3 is TGTGCCAGTAGTATAGATCACGGCAGCCCCAAGAGACCCCAGTACTTC.

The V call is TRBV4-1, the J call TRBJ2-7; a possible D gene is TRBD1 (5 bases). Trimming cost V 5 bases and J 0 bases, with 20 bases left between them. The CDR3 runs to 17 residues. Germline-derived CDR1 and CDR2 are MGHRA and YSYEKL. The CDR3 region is CASSVDLVGVTSYEQYF. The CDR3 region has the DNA TGCGCCAGCAGCGTGGACCTGGTAGGGGTAACCTCCTACGAGCAGTACTTC.

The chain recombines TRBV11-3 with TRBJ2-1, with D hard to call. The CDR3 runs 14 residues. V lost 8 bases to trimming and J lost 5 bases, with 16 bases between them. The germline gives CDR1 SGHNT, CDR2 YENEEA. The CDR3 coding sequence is TGTGCCAGCCAAGGGAAGGCCCTTCACAATGAGCAGTTCTTC. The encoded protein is CASQGKALHNEQFF.

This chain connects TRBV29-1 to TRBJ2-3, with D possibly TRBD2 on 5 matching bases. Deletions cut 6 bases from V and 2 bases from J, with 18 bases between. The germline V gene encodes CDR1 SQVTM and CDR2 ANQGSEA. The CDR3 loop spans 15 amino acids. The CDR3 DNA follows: TGCAGCGTAAACGGGGTACCTAAAAACACAGATACGCAGTATTTT. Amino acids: CSVNGVPKNTDTQYF.

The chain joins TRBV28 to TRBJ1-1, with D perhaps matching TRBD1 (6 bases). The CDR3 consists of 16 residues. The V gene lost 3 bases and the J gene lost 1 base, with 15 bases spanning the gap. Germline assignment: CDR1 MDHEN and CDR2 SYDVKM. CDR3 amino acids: CASSFGGARRNTEAFF. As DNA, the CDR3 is TGTGCCAGCAGTTTTGGGGGGGCCCGACGGAACACTGAAGCTTTCTTT.

CDR3: CASSGGRINNEQFF. In DNA form, the CDR3 reads TGTGCCAGCTCTGGTGGGAGAATCAACAATGAGCAGTTCTTC. The chain combines TRBV18 with TRBJ2-1, with a weak D call TRBD2 (5 bases). This CDR3 is built from 14 residues. Germline V gives CDR1 KGHSH, CDR2 LQKENI. V lost 6 bases to trimming and J lost 5 bases, with 14 bases between them.

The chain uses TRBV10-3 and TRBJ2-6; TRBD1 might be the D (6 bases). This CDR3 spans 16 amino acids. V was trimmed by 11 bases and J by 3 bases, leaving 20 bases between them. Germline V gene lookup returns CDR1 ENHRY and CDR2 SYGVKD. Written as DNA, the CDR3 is TGTGCCGTCGCCGTGGGGGCTGTCGTTGGGGCCAACGTCCTGACTTTC. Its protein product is CAVAVGAVVGANVLTF.

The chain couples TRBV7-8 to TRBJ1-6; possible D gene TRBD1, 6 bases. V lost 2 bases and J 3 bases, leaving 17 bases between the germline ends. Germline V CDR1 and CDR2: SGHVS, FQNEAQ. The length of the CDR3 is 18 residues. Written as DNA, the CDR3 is TGTGCCAGCAGCTTAAGGGCGGCAGGGGACTTCTATAATTCACCCCTCCACTTT. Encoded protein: CASSLRAAGDFYNSPLHF.

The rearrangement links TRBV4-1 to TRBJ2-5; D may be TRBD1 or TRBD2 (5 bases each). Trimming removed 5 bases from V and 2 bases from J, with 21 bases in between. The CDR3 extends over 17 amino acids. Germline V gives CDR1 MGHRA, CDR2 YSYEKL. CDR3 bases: TGCGCCAGCAGCTCCCCCCCCAGTGGGGACGTTCAAGAGACCCAGTACTTC. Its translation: CASSSPPSGDVQETQYF.

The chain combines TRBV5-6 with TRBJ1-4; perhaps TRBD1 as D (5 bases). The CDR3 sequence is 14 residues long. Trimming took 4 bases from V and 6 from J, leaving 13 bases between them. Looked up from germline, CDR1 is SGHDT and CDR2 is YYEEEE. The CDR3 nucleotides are TGTGCCAGCAGCGCCGGGACGGTCGATGAAAAACTGTTTTTT. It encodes CASSAGTVDEKLFF.

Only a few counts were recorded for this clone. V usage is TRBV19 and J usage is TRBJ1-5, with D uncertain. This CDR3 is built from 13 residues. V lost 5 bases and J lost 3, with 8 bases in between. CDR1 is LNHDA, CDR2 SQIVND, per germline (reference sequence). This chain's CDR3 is CASSSQVNQPQHF. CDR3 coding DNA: TGTGCCAGTAGTTCCCAGGTCAATCAGCCCCAGCATTTT.

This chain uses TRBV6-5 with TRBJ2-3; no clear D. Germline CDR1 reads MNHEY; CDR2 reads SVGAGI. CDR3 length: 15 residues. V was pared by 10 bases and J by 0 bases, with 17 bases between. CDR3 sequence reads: CAKARAVLSTDTQYF. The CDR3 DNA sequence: TGTGCCAAGGCCAGAGCCGTTCTCAGCACAGATACGCAGTATTTT.

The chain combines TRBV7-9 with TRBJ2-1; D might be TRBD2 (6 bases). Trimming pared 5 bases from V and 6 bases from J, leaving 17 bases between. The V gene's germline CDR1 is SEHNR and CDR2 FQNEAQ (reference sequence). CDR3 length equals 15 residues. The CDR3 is CASSPYPRGSNEQFF. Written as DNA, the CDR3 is TGTGCCAGCAGCCCATATCCCCGGGGGAGCAATGAGCAGTTCTTC.

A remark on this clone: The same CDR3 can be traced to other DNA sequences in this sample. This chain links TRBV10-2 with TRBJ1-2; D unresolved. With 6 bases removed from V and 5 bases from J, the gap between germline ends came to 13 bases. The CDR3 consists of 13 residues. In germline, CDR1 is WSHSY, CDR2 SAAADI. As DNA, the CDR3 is TGCGCCAGCAGCGAGGATCGTGGGTATGGCTACACCTTC. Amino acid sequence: CASSEDRGYGYTF.

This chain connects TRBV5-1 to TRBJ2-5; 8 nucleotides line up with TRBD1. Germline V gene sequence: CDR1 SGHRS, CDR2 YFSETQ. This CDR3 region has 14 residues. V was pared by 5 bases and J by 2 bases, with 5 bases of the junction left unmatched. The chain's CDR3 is CASRSTGEQETQYF. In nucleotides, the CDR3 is TGCGCCAGCAGGTCGACAGGGGAGCAAGAGACCCAGTACTTC.

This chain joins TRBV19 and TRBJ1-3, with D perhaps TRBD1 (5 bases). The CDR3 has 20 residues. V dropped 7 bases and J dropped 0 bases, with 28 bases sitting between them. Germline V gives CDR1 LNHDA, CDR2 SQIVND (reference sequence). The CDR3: CASNIRRWWSGSHSGNTIYF. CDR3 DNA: TGTGCCAGTAATATTCGGCGCTGGTGGTCAGGGTCACACTCTGGAAACACCATATATTTT. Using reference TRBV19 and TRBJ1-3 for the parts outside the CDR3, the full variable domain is DGGITQSPKYLFRKEGQNVTLSCEQNLNHDAMYWYRQDPGQGLRLIYYSQIVNDFQKGDIAEGYSVSREKKESFPLTVTSAQKNPTAFYLCASNIRRWWSGSHSGNTIYFGEGSWLTVV.

CDR3 sequence reads: CASKKGIAQPQHF. The CDR3 DNA reads as TGTGCCAGCAAAAAGGGAATCGCGCAGCCCCAGCATTTT. This chain connects TRBV28 to TRBJ1-5, with D uncertain. There are 13 residues in the CDR3. The V gene lost 7 bases and the J gene lost 7 bases, with 14 bases spanning the gap. From germline, CDR1 is MDHEN and CDR2 SYDVKM.

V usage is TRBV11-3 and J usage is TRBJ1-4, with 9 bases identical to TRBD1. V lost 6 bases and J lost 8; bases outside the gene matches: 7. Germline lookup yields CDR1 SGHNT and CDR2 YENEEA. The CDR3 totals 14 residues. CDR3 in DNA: TGTGCCAGCAGTTCACAGGGGGCGGGGGAAAAACTGTTTTTT. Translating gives CASSSQGAGEKLFF.

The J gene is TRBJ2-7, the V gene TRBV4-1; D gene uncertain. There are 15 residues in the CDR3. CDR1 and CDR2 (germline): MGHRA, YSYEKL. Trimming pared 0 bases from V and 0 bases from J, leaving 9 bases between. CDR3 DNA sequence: TGCGCCAGCAGCCAAGAGGACGGCAGCTCCTACGAGCAGTACTTC. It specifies CASSQEDGSSYEQYF.

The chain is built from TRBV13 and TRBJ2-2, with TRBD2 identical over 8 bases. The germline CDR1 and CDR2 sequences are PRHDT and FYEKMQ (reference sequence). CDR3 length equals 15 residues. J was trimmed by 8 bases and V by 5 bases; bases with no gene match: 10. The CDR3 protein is CASSARLASGGELFF. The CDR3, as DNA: TGTGCCAGCAGCGCCCGACTAGCGTCAGGTGGGGAGCTGTTTTTT.

CDR3 region: CASSMTGGESETQYF. The CDR3, as DNA: TGTGCCAGTAGCATGACAGGGGGGGAATCGGAGACCCAGTACTTC. V and J are TRBV19 and TRBJ2-5, with 9 nucleotides matching TRBD1. The ends lost 6 bases at V and 5 bases at J; junction bases unmatched: 10. Looked up from germline, CDR1 is LNHDA and CDR2 is SQIVND (reference sequence). This CDR3 is built from 15 residues.

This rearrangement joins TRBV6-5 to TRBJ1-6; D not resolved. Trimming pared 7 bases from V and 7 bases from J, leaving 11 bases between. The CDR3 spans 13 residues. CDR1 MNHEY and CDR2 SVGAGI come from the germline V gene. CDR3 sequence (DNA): TGTGCCAGCACCGACCGGCTCAATTCACCCCTCCACTTT. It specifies CASTDRLNSPLHF.

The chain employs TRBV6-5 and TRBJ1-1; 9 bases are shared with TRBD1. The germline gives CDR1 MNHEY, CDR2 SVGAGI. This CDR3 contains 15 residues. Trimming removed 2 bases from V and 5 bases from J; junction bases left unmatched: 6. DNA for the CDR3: TGTGCCAGCAGTTACCCGGGACAGGGTGGGACTGAAGCTTTCTTT. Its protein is CASSYPGQGGTEAFF.